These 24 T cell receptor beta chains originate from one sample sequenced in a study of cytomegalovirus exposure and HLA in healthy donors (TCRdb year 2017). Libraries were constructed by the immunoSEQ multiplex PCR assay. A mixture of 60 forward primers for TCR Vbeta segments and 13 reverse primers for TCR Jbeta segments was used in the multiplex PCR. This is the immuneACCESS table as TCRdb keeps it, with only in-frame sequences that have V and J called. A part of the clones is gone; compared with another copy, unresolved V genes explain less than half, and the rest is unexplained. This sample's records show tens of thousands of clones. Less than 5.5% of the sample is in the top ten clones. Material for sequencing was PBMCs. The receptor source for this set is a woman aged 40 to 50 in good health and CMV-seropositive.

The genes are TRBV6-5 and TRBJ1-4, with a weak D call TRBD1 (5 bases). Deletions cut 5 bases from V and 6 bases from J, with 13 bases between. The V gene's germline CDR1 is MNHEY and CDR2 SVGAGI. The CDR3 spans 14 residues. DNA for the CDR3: TGTGCCAGCAGTGGGACTGGTTTGGATGAAAAACTGTTTTTT. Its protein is CASSGTGLDEKLFF.

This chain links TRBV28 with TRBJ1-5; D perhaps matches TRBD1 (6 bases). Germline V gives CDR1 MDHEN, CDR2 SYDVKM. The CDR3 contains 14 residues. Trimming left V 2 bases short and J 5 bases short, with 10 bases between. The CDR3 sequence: CASSLGGPYQPQHF. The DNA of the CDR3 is TGTGCCAGCAGTTTAGGGGGCCCCTATCAGCCCCAGCATTTT.

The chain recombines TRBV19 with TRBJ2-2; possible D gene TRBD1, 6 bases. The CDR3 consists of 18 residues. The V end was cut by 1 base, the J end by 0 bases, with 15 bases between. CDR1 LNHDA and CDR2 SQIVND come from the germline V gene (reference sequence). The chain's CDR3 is CASSIVKRGQSNTGELFF. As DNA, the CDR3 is TGTGCCAGTAGTATAGTTAAACGGGGACAATCGAACACCGGGGAGCTGTTTTTT.

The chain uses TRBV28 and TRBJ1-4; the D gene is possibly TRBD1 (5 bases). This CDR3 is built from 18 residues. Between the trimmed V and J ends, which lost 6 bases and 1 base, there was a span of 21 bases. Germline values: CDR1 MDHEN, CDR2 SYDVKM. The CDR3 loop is CASSHALGEEETNEKLFF. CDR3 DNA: TGTGCCAGCAGCCACGCGCTGGGGGAGGAAGAAACTAATGAAAAACTGTTTTTT.

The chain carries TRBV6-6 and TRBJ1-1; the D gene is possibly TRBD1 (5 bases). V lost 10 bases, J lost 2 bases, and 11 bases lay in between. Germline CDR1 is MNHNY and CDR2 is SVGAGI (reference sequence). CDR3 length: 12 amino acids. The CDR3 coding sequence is TGTGCCATTCGACAGTTCAACACTGAAGCTTTCTTT. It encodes CAIRQFNTEAFF.

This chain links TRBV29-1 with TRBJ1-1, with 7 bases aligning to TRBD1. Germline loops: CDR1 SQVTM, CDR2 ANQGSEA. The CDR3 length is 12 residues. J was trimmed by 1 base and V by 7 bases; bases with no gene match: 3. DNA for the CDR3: TGCAGCGCCCGACAGGGGAACACTGAAGCTTTCTTT. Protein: CSARQGNTEAFF.

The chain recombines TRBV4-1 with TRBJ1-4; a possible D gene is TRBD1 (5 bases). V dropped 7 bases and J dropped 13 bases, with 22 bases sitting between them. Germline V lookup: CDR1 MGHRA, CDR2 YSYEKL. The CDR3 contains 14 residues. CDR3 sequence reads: CASNTPATGGVLFF. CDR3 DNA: TGCGCCAGCAATACCCCGGCCACAGGTGGTGTACTGTTTTTT.

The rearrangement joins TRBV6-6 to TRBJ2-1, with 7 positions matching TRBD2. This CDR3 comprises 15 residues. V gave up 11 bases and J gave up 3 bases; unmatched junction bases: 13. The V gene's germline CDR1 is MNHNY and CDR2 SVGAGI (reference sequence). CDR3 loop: CAGYGGRECYNEQFF. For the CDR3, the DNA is TGTGCCGGGTATGGAGGGCGGGAGTGCTACAATGAGCAGTTCTTC.

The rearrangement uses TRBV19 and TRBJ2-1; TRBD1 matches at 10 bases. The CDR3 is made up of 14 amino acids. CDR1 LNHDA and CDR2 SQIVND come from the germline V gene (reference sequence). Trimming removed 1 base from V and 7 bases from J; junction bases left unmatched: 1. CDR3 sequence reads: CASSIGQGANEQFF. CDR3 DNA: TGTGCCAGTAGTATAGGACAGGGGGCTAATGAGCAGTTCTTC.

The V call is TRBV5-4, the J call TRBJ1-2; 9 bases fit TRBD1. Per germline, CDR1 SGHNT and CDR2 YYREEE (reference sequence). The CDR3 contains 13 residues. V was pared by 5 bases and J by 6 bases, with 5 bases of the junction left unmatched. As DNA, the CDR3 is TGTGCCAGCAGTCGGACAGGGGCCGATGGCTACACCTTC. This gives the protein CASSRTGADGYTF. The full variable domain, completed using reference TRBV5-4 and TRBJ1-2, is ETGVTQSPTHLIKTRGQQVTLRCSSQSGHNTVSWYQQALGQGPQFIFQYYREEENGRGNFPPRFSGLQFPNYSSELNVNALELDDSALYLCASSRTGADGYTFGSGTRLTVV.

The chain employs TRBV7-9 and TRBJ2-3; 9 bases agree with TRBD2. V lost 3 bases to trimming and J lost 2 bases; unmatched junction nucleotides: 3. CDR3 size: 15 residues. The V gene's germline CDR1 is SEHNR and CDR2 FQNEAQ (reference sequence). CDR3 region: CASSFGLAYTDTQYF. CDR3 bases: TGTGCCAGCAGCTTCGGACTAGCGTACACAGATACGCAGTATTTT.

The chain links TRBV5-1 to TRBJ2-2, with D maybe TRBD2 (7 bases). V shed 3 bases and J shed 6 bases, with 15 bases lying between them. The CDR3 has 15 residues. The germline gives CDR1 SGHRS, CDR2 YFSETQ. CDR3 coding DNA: TGCGCCAGCAGCTGGGGGGGCGAAGTAGCCGGGGAGCTGTTTTTT. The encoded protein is CASSWGGEVAGELFF. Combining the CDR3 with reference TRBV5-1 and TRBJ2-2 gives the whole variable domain KAGVTQTPRYLIKTRGQQVTLSCSPISGHRSVSWYQQTPGQGLQFLFEYFSETQRNKGNFPGRFSGRQFSNSRSEMNVSTLELGDSALYLCASSWGGEVAGELFFGEGSRLTVL.

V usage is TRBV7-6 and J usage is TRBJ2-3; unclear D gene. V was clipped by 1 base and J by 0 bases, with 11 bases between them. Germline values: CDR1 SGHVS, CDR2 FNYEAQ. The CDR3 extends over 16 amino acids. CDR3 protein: CASSLEELGSTDTQYF. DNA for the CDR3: TGTGCCAGCAGCTTAGAAGAGCTCGGGAGCACAGATACGCAGTATTTT.

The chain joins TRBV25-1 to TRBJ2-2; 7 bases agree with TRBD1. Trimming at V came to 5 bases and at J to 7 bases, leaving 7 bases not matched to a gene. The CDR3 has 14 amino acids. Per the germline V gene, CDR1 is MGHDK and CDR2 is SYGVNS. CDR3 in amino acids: CASSRGGDIGELFF. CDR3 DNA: TGTGCCAGCAGTCGAGGGGGCGATATCGGGGAGCTGTTTTTT. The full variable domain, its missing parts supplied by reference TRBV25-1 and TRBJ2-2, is EADIYQTPRYLVIGTGKKITLECSQTMGHDKMYWYQQDPGMELHLIHYSYGVNSTEKGDLSSESTVSRIRTEHFPLTLESARPSHTSQYLCASSRGGDIGELFFGEGSRLTVL.

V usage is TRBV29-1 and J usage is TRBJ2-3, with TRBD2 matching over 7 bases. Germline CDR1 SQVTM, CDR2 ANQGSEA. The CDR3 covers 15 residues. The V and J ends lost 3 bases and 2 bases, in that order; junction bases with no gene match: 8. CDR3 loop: CSVDGGVGATDTQYF. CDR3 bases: TGCAGCGTTGATGGGGGGGTTGGGGCCACAGATACGCAGTATTTT.

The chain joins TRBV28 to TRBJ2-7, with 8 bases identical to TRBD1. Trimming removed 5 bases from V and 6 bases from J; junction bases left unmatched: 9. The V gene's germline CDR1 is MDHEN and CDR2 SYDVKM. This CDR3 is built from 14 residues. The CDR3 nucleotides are TGTGCCAGCAGTAATGATGGACAGGGCTTCGAGCAGTACTTC. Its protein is CASSNDGQGFEQYF.

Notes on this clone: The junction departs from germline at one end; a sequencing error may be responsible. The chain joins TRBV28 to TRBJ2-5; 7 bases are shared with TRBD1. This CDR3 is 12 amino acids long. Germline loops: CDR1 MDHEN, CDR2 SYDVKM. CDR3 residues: CASSLSTDRVNF. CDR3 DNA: TGTGCCAGCAGTTTGAGTACAGACAGGGTCAACTTC. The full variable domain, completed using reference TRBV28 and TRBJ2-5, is DVKVTQSSRYLVKRTGEKVFLECVQDMDHENMFWYRQDPGLGLRLIYFSYDVKMKEKGDIPEGYSVSREKKERFSLILESASTNQTSMYLCASSLSTDRVNFGPGTRLLVL.

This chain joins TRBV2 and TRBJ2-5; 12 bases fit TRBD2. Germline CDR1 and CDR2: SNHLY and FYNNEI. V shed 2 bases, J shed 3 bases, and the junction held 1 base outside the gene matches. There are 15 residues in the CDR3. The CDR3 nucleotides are TGTGCCAGCAGTGAACGACTAGCGGGAGAAGAGACCCAGTACTTC. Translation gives CASSERLAGEETQYF.

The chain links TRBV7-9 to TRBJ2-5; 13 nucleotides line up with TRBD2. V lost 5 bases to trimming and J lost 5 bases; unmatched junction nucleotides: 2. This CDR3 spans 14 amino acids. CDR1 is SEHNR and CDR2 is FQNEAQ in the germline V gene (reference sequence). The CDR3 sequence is CASSALAGGETQYF. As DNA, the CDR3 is TGTGCCAGCAGCGCACTAGCGGGGGGGGAGACCCAGTACTTC.

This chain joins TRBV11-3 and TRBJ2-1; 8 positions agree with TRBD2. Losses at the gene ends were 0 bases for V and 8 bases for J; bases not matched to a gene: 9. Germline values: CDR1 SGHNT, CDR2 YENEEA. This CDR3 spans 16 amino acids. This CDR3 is CASSLEGRGGQDEQFF. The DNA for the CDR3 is TGTGCCAGCAGCTTAGAGGGTCGGGGGGGCCAGGATGAGCAGTTCTTC.

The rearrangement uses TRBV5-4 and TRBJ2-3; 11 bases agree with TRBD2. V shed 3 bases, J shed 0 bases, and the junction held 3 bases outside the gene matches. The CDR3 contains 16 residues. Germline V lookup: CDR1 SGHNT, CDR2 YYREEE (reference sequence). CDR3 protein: CASSSGTSGSTDTQYF. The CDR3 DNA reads TGTGCCAGCAGCTCCGGGACTAGCGGTAGCACAGATACGCAGTATTTT.

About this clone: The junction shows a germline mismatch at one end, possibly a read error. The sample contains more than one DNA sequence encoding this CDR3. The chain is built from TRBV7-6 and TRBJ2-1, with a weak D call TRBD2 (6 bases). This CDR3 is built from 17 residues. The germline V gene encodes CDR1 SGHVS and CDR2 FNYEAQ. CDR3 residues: CASSLVRSASDYNEQFF. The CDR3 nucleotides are TGCGCCAGCAGCTTAGTAAGGTCGGCTAGCGACTACAATGAGCAGTTCTTC.

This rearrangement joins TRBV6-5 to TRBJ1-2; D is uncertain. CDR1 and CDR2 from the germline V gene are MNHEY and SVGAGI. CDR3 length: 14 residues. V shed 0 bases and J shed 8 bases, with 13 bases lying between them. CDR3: CASSYSRREGGYTF. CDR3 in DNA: TGTGCCAGCAGTTACTCGCGCCGGGAGGGAGGCTACACCTTC.

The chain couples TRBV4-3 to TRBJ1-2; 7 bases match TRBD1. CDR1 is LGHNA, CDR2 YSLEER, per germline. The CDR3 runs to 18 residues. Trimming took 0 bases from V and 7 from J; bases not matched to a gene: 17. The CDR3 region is CASSQEIINAEGARGYTF. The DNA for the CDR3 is TGCGCCAGCAGCCAAGAGATAATCAACGCGGAGGGGGCTCGTGGCTACACCTTC.